This T cell receptor beta chain was observed in a study of T cell responses to AZD1222 COVID-19 vaccine. Comment on this clone: What it binds is not known.

TCRdb keeps only in-frame clones here, not all; method: immunoSEQ multiplex PCR. The sample lists 100,000 to 150,000 clones, around 89% occurring once. Germline loops: CDR1 SGHVS, CDR2 FQNEAQ. The CDR3 length is 11 residues. Trimming cost V 4 bases and J 8 bases, with 8 bases left between them. Notes on the study in general: Spike was spanned by vaccine-associated CD4 TCRs, which were dominant at 160-218 and 743-854. Just 5 or 6 AZD1222 recipients tested seropositive at baseline.

The starting material was peripheral blood, obtained 28 days after the second AZD1222 dose. The chain is built from TRBV7-8 and TRBJ1-1; D is unclear. This clonotype was obtained from an adult who received the AZD1222 COVID-19 vaccine. CDR3 sequence: CASSSVSEAFF. CDR3 DNA sequence: TGTGCCAGCAGCTCAGTCTCGGAAGCTTTCTTT.